Listed below are T cell receptor beta chains from one sample, sequenced in a study of blood T cell repertoires in COVID-19. Only in-frame clones appear in the TCRdb table, and some are missing; sequencing was by immunoSEQ multiplex PCR. The table has about 59,000 clones, 79% seen once. Sequencing was carried out using peripheral blood. These receptors were obtained from a man in his 60s with acute or convalescent COVID-19. The CDR3 runs from the conserved cysteine through the conserved F or W. The D gene is left open where the match is weak. A row's size may be missing; if present it is once, few, many or a size class.

j_call: TRBJ2-1; d_call: TRBD1; v_call: TRBV5-1; clone_size: NA; cdr3_aa: CASRGQGTYNEQFF; cdr3_nt: TGCGCCAGCAGAGGACAGGGGACATACAATGAGCAGTTCTTC
j_call: TRBJ1-6; d_call: TRBD1; v_call: TRBV9; clone_size: NA; cdr3_aa: CASSVGTVNSPLHF; cdr3_nt: TGTGCCAGCAGCGTTGGGACAGTCAATTCACCCCTCCACTTT
j_call: TRBJ2-7; d_call: NA; v_call: TRBV7-2; clone_size: few; cdr3_aa: CASSHPGREQYF; cdr3_nt: TGTGCCAGCAGCCACCCAGGGCGCGAGCAGTACTTC
j_call: TRBJ2-3; d_call: TRBD2; v_call: TRBV7-2; clone_size: NA; cdr3_aa: CASSLATSGRTTDTQYF; cdr3_nt: TGTGCCAGCAGCTTAGCGACTAGCGGGAGGACGACAGATACGCAGTATTTT
j_call: TRBJ2-3; d_call: NA; v_call: TRBV6-5; clone_size: NA; cdr3_aa: CASSLDSRTDTQYF; cdr3_nt: TGTGCCAGCAGCCTGGACAGCCGCACAGATACGCAGTATTTT
j_call: TRBJ1-1; d_call: TRBD1; v_call: TRBV6-5; clone_size: NA; cdr3_aa: CASSWGQGARGTEAFF; cdr3_nt: TGTGCCAGCAGTTGGGGGCAGGGGGCACGGGGTACTGAAGCTTTCTTT
j_call: TRBJ2-7; d_call: NA; v_call: TRBV7-8; clone_size: NA; cdr3_aa: CASSLGRGWHF; cdr3_nt: TGTGCCAGCAGCTTAGGAAGGGGGTGGCACTTC
j_call: TRBJ2-7; d_call: TRBD2; v_call: TRBV5-6; clone_size: NA; cdr3_aa: CASSTGLVSYEQYF; cdr3_nt: TGTGCCAGCAGCACGGGACTAGTTTCCTACGAGCAGTACTTC
j_call: TRBJ2-1; d_call: NA; v_call: TRBV14; clone_size: NA; cdr3_aa: CASSQDSLAKQFF; cdr3_nt: TGTGCCAGCAGCCAAGATAGCCTAGCGAAGCAGTTCTTC
j_call: TRBJ2-7; d_call: NA; v_call: TRBV19; clone_size: NA; cdr3_aa: CASSAGLTYEQYF; cdr3_nt: TGTGCCAGTAGCGCCGGACTAACCTACGAGCAGTACTTC
j_call: TRBJ2-3; d_call: TRBD2; v_call: TRBV5-1; clone_size: NA; cdr3_aa: CASSSSSGFTPDTQYF; cdr3_nt: TGCGCCAGCAGCTCCTCTAGCGGGTTTACTCCAGATACGCAGTATTTT
j_call: TRBJ2-7; d_call: TRBD1; v_call: TRBV6-5; clone_size: NA; cdr3_aa: CASSFGTAYEQYF; cdr3_nt: TGTGCCAGCAGCTTCGGGACAGCCTACGAGCAGTACTTC
j_call: TRBJ2-1; d_call: TRBD1; v_call: TRBV19; clone_size: NA; cdr3_aa: CASEQGARYNEQFF; cdr3_nt: TGTGCCAGCGAACAGGGGGCCAGGTACAATGAGCAGTTCTTC
j_call: TRBJ2-7; d_call: NA; v_call: TRBV29-1; clone_size: NA; cdr3_aa: CSVELQAYEQYF; cdr3_nt: TGCAGCGTTGAACTACAGGCCTACGAGCAGTACTTC
j_call: TRBJ2-1; d_call: TRBD2; v_call: TRBV3-1/TRBV3-2; clone_size: NA; cdr3_aa: CASSRLAGGDNEQFF; cdr3_nt: TGTGCCAGCAGCCGCCTAGCGGGAGGGGACAATGAGCAGTTCTTC
j_call: TRBJ2-1; d_call: TRBD2; v_call: TRBV5-6; clone_size: once; cdr3_aa: CASSLVGGSVSYNEQFF; cdr3_nt: TGTGCCAGCAGCTTGGTCGGCGGGAGTGTCTCTTACAATGAGCAGTTCTTC
j_call: TRBJ2-5; d_call: NA; v_call: TRBV6-1; clone_size: NA; cdr3_aa: CASSDPFQETQYF; cdr3_nt: TGTGCCAGCAGTGACCCATTTCAAGAGACCCAGTACTTC
j_call: TRBJ2-2; d_call: TRBD1; v_call: TRBV19; clone_size: NA; cdr3_aa: CASRLSWGDRVTGELFF; cdr3_nt: TGTGCCAGTAGACTCTCTTGGGGGGACAGGGTCACCGGGGAGCTGTTTTTT
j_call: TRBJ2-5; d_call: NA; v_call: TRBV18; clone_size: NA; cdr3_aa: CASSPFVSEETQYF; cdr3_nt: TGTGCCAGCTCACCATTCGTATCCGAGGAGACCCAGTACTTC
j_call: TRBJ2-5; d_call: NA; v_call: TRBV12-5; clone_size: NA; cdr3_aa: CASVVGQYQETQYF; cdr3_nt: TGTGCTAGTGTTGTGGGCCAGTACCAAGAGACCCAGTACTTC
j_call: TRBJ2-5; d_call: NA; v_call: TRBV24-1; clone_size: NA; cdr3_aa: CATSDPAGHRQETQYF; cdr3_nt: TGTGCCACCAGTGACCCCGCGGGGCACCGCCAAGAGACCCAGTACTTC
j_call: TRBJ2-7; d_call: NA; v_call: TRBV20-1; clone_size: few; cdr3_aa: CSAELGSEQYF; cdr3_nt: TGCAGTGCTGAACTCGGGAGCGAGCAGTACTTC
j_call: TRBJ1-3; d_call: TRBD1; v_call: TRBV7-6; clone_size: NA; cdr3_aa: CASSPTLDRGNTIYF; cdr3_nt: TGTGCCAGCAGCCCCACCCTGGACAGGGGGAACACCATATATTTT
j_call: TRBJ1-5; d_call: NA; v_call: TRBV5-8; clone_size: NA; cdr3_aa: CASSLAHNQPQHF; cdr3_nt: TGTGCCAGCAGCTTGGCCCATAATCAGCCCCAGCATTTT
j_call: TRBJ2-3; d_call: NA; v_call: TRBV6-5; clone_size: NA; cdr3_aa: CASSYQGDTQYF; cdr3_nt: TGTGCCAGCAGTTACCAGGGGGATACGCAGTATTTT
j_call: TRBJ1-1; d_call: TRBD1; v_call: TRBV2; clone_size: NA; cdr3_aa: CASSTGGGTEAFF; cdr3_nt: TGTGCCAGCTCTACAGGGGGCGGCACTGAAGCTTTCTTT